The 24 T cell receptor beta chains given below trace back to one sample, sequenced in a study of shared T cell receptors in the human thymus. Profiled with immunoSEQ multiplex PCR; TCRdb holds only in-frame clones, not every one. Counted here are around 730,000 clones, roughly 88% occurring once; the ten biggest clones make up about 0.011%. This same sample was also taken into another study, of human thymus T cells.

Material: thymocytes. The receptor source for this set is a girl under three years old with a congenital heart defect.

The V call is TRBV5-1, the J call TRBJ2-3; TRBD2 matches 10 bases. J lost 6 bases, V lost 0 bases, and 10 bases had no gene match. The CDR3 loop spans 17 amino acids. Germline values: CDR1 SGHRS, CDR2 YFSETQ. The CDR3 coding sequence is TGCGCCAGCAGCTTGGTGGTAGCGGGGGGCCATGGGGATACGCAGTATTTT. Its protein product is CASSLVVAGGHGDTQYF.

V usage is TRBV6-5 and J usage is TRBJ1-5, with 8 bases that match TRBD1. The CDR3 totals 15 residues. The germline gives CDR1 MNHEY, CDR2 SVGAGI. J was trimmed by 5 bases and V by 6 bases; bases with no gene match: 9. For the CDR3, the DNA is TGTGCCAGCAGGGCAGGACAGGGCACGCATCAGCCCCAGCATTTT. Translation: CASRAGQGTHQPQHF.

This chain links TRBV5-1 with TRBJ2-1, with TRBD2 as a possible D gene (6 bases). With 6 bases removed from V and 4 bases from J, the gap between germline ends came to 26 bases. Germline CDR1 SGHRS, CDR2 YFSETQ. This CDR3 has 18 residues. CDR3 sequence reads: CASKLSRGLENRYNEQFF. Here the CDR3 DNA reads TGCGCCAGCAAACTTTCGCGGGGCCTTGAAAATAGGTACAATGAGCAGTTCTTC.

The rearrangement uses TRBV2 and TRBJ2-1; no firm D call. Germline V CDR1 and CDR2: SNHLY, FYNNEI. The CDR3 is made up of 15 amino acids. V was trimmed by 3 bases and J by 0 bases, leaving 9 bases between them. CDR3 region: CASSDRLRSYNEQFF. CDR3 in DNA: TGTGCCAGCAGTGACAGGCTCCGCTCCTACAATGAGCAGTTCTTC. The full variable domain, with the rest looked up from reference TRBV2 and TRBJ2-1, is EPEVTQTPSHQVTQMGQEVILRCVPISNHLYFYWYRQILGQKVEFLVSFYNNEISEKSEIFDDQFSVERPDGSNFTLKIRSTKLEDSAMYFCASSDRLRSYNEQFFGPGTRLTVL.

The chain recombines TRBV7-8 with TRBJ1-3; TRBD1 matches 8 bases. The V segment lost 5 bases and the J segment 1 base; nucleotides outside the gene matches: 19. CDR1 and CDR2 (germline): SGHVS, FQNEAQ. The CDR3 covers 20 residues. The CDR3 DNA sequence: TGTGCCAGCAGCCCCAGCCCTCGACAGGGGTTTTATCTTTCTGGAAACACCATATATTTT. Residues: CASSPSPRQGFYLSGNTIYF.

The V call is TRBV7-2, the J call TRBJ2-5; 7 positions agree with TRBD1. The CDR3 has 18 residues. CDR1 is SGHTA and CDR2 is FQGNSA in the germline V gene. With 2 bases clipped from V and 4 bases from J, the junction kept 16 bases outside the gene matches. This chain's CDR3 is CASSLKQGEQTMVETQYF. The CDR3 bases are TGTGCCAGCAGCTTAAAGCAGGGGGAGCAGACGATGGTAGAGACCCAGTACTTC.

This clone has more than one count but fewer than ten. This chain connects TRBV7-9 to TRBJ2-5, with TRBD1 matching over 7 bases. Trimming at V came to 0 bases and at J to 3 bases, leaving 7 bases not matched to a gene. The CDR3 has 16 residues. The germline V gene encodes CDR1 SEHNR and CDR2 FQNEAQ (reference sequence). This chain's CDR3 is CASSLAPRDREETQYF. CDR3 nucleotides: TGTGCCAGCAGCTTAGCCCCTCGGGACAGAGAAGAGACCCAGTACTTC.

This clone has a single count. The V call is TRBV5-1, the J call TRBJ1-2, with D maybe TRBD1 (5 bases). The CDR3 covers 17 residues. V shed 4 bases and J shed 4 bases, with 23 bases lying between them. Per the germline V gene, CDR1 is SGHRS and CDR2 is YFSETQ. CDR3 sequence (DNA): TGCGCCAGCAGCAAACTCCATGACAGTACTCGCGGCTATGGCTACACCTTC. Its protein is CASSKLHDSTRGYGYTF.

This chain links TRBV2 with TRBJ1-1, with TRBD1 matching 11 bases. The germline gives CDR1 SNHLY, CDR2 FYNNEI. The CDR3 totals 17 residues. J was trimmed by 4 bases and V by 9 bases; bases with no gene match: 16. CDR3 amino acids: CARGTGQGAIGCTEAFF. The DNA of the CDR3 is TGTGCCAGAGGAACCGGACAGGGGGCGATCGGGTGCACTGAAGCTTTCTTT.

This clone came up once. The V gene is TRBV2, the J gene TRBJ2-3; TRBD2 matches at 10 bases. Germline V gene sequence: CDR1 SNHLY, CDR2 FYNNEI. The CDR3 consists of 14 residues. V lost 7 bases, J lost 4 bases, and 5 bases stayed unmatched. The CDR3 DNA sequence: TGTGCCAGCAAAAAGCGGGGGGGAGCAGATACGCAGTATTTT. Amino acids: CASKKRGGADTQYF.

This clone came up once. The chain combines TRBV10-1 with TRBJ1-2; D gene uncertain. The V and J ends lost 5 bases and 0 bases respectively, with 7 bases between them. The CDR3 has 13 residues. In germline, CDR1 is WNHNN, CDR2 SYGVQD (reference sequence). The CDR3 protein is CASSPTANYGYTF. CDR3 sequence (DNA): TGCGCCAGCAGTCCAACAGCTAACTATGGCTACACCTTC.

The V gene is TRBV6-5, the J gene TRBJ1-2; 7 nucleotides line up with TRBD1. The CDR3 has 14 residues. Germline values: CDR1 MNHEY, CDR2 SVGAGI. V shed 0 bases, J shed 7 bases, and the junction held 5 bases outside the gene matches. In DNA, the CDR3 is TGTGCCAGCAGTTACTCGACAGGGTTCTCTGGCTACACCTTC. This gives the protein CASSYSTGFSGYTF.

J is TRBJ2-3 and V is TRBV4-3; 10 nucleotides match TRBD2. Germline trimming cut 1 base from V and 4 bases from J; bases unmatched to any gene: 8. The CDR3 is made up of 17 amino acids. Per germline, CDR1 LGHNA and CDR2 YSLEER. The CDR3 DNA reads TGCGCCAGCAGCCAAGGAAATGGGGGACTAGCGCCAGATACGCAGTATTTT. Protein product: CASSQGNGGLAPDTQYF.

This clone was detected a few times. This rearrangement joins TRBV4-3 to TRBJ2-4; 8 bases align to TRBD1. This CDR3 has 13 amino acids. V was pared by 4 bases and J by 10 bases, with 6 bases of the junction left unmatched. Germline V gene lookup returns CDR1 LGHNA and CDR2 YSLEER. DNA of the CDR3: TGCGCCAGCAGCCCTGGACAGGGACGGATTCAGTACTTC. Translating it yields CASSPGQGRIQYF.

As to this clone: The identical CDR3 is also encoded by other nucleotide sequences in the sample. V and J are TRBV11-2 and TRBJ1-2; 10 bases line up with TRBD1. CDR3 length: 14 amino acids. The V and J ends lost 5 bases and 3 bases, in that order; junction bases with no gene match: 3. Germline values: CDR1 SGHAT, CDR2 FQNNGV. CDR3 loop: CASSLGQGYYGYTF. Written as DNA, the CDR3 is TGTGCCAGCAGCCTGGGACAGGGGTACTATGGCTACACCTTC.

As regards this clone: Compared with germline, one end of the junction differs, possibly owing to a read error. The chain links TRBV4-1 to TRBJ1-1; D is unclear. Germline CDR1 is MGHRA and CDR2 is YSYEKL. The CDR3 has 13 amino acids. CDR3 bases: TGCGCCAGCAGCGCCACTAAGAACACTGAAACTTTCTTT. It is translated as CASSATKNTETFF.

The chain is built from TRBV7-2 and TRBJ2-7; TRBD1 matches at 10 bases. The CDR3 is made up of 15 amino acids. Germline-derived CDR1 and CDR2 are SGHTA and FQGNSA. V shed 7 bases, J shed 5 bases, and the junction held 11 bases outside the gene matches. CDR3 sequence (DNA): TGTGCCAGCACCCCAGGGGGACAGGGGATAAACGAGCAGTACTTC. Protein: CASTPGGQGINEQYF.

The chain couples TRBV7-2 to TRBJ1-2, with 7 bases fitting TRBD1. Trimming cost V 0 bases and J 10 bases; bases outside gene matches: 8. The CDR3 totals 14 residues. Germline-derived CDR1 and CDR2 are SGHTA and FQGNSA. The CDR3 DNA sequence: TGTGCCAGCAGCTTAGCAGGGGGCAAGTGTGACTACACCTTC. Translation gives CASSLAGGKCDYTF.

The genes are TRBV11-2 and TRBJ2-1, with TRBD2 identical over 13 bases. This CDR3 spans 17 amino acids. Losses at the gene ends were 5 bases for V and 4 bases for J; bases not matched to a gene: 8. The germline CDR1 and CDR2 sequences are SGHAT and FQNNGV. The CDR3 protein is CASSRKLAGGAYNEQFF. In nucleotides, the CDR3 is TGTGCCAGCAGCCGCAAACTAGCGGGGGGGGCGTACAATGAGCAGTTCTTC. The whole variable domain, filled in from reference TRBV11-2 and TRBJ2-1, reads EAGVAQSPRYKIIEKRQSVAFWCNPISGHATLYWYQQILGQGPKLLIQFQNNGVVDDSQLPKDRFSAERLKGVDSTLKIQPAKLEDSAVYLCASSRKLAGGAYNEQFFGPGTRLTVL.

The V call is TRBV18, the J call TRBJ1-1; the D is unclear. The germline V gene encodes CDR1 KGHSH and CDR2 LQKENI. This CDR3 region has 14 residues. V was clipped by 3 bases and J by 0 bases, with 8 bases between them. The CDR3 protein is CASSPFSVNTEAFF. Written as DNA, the CDR3 is TGTGCCAGCTCACCTTTTTCAGTGAACACTGAAGCTTTCTTT.

This chain links TRBV20-1 with TRBJ1-6; possibly TRBD1 for D (6 bases). The V end lost 5 bases, the J end lost 10 bases, and 6 bases lay between the germline ends. Per the germline V gene, CDR1 is DFQATT and CDR2 is SNEGSKA (reference sequence). This CDR3 contains 10 residues. The CDR3: CSAQGSPLHF. The DNA for the CDR3 is TGCAGTGCTCAGGGGTCACCCCTCCACTTT.

V is TRBV19 and J is TRBJ2-1; D may be TRBD2 (7 bases). Germline-derived CDR1 and CDR2 are LNHDA and SQIVND (reference sequence). This CDR3 has 16 residues. The V end was cut by 3 bases, the J end by 5 bases, with 17 bases between. CDR3 DNA sequence: TGTGCCAGTAGTATTTCCGCCAAGGGGGGGCACAATGAGCAGTTCTTC. Translation gives CASSISAKGGHNEQFF.

J is TRBJ1-2 and V is TRBV7-2, with D tentatively TRBD1 (5 bases). Germline CDR1 reads SGHTA; CDR2 reads FQGNSA. This CDR3 contains 14 residues. V lost 3 bases and J lost 0, with 8 bases in between. CDR3 in amino acids: CASSFRVANYGYTF. The CDR3 coding sequence is TGTGCCAGCAGCTTCAGGGTCGCTAACTATGGCTACACCTTC.

In its sample, this clone was seen a few times. The chain carries TRBV4-1 and TRBJ2-1; 8 positions agree with TRBD2. The CDR3 has 16 amino acids. V lost 3 bases and J lost 2; bases outside the gene matches: 6. Per germline, CDR1 MGHRA and CDR2 YSYEKL. This CDR3 reads CASSHPALAAYNEQFF. The CDR3 DNA sequence: TGCGCCAGCAGCCACCCGGCACTAGCGGCCTACAATGAGCAGTTCTTC.